The clone carrying this TCR beta chain has just one count. The data originate from a study of control samples from healthy donors and cancer patients. Data came from immunoSEQ multiplex PCR; TCRdb stores just in-frame clones and leaves some out. The data hold 70,000 to 85,000 clones, with roughly 84% observed a single time. CDR1 LNHNV and CDR2 YYDKDF come from the germline V gene (reference sequence). This CDR3 contains 15 residues. Trimming left V 1 base short and J 4 bases short, with 10 bases between. The source is a man between 60 and 75 years old with head and neck cancer. Sequencing input: PBMCs. The genes are TRBV15 and TRBJ1-4, with TRBD1 as a possible D gene (5 bases). The CDR3 coding sequence is TGTGCCACCAGCAGAGTGGGGCTTGGTAATGAAAAACTGTTTTTT. Translated, it gives CATSRVGLGNEKLFF.